This T cell receptor beta chain was identified in a study of blood T cell repertoires in COVID-19. V dropped 2 bases and J dropped 1 base, with 5 bases sitting between them. Germline V gene lookup returns CDR1 GTSNPN and CDR2 SVGIG (reference sequence). The CDR3 has 12 residues. The assay was immunoSEQ multiplex PCR, and TCRdb's table has in-frame clones only and misses some. Counted here are tens of thousands of clones, around nine tenths occurring once; the ten biggest clones make up 7.3%. The sequencing input was peripheral blood. The TCR originated in a man aged 35 to 55 with COVID-19, enrolled during active disease. This chain links TRBV30 with TRBJ1-1; D unresolved. The CDR3 protein is CAWSRRNTEAFF. In nucleotides, the CDR3 is TGTGCCTGGAGTCGTCGGAACACTGAAGCTTTCTTT. Supplemented by reference TRBV30 and TRBJ1-1, the full variable domain reads SQTIHQWPATLVQPVGSPLSLECTVEGTSNPNLYWYRQAAGRGLQLLFYSVGIGQISSEVPQNLSASRPQDRQFILSSKKLLLSDSGFYLCAWSRRNTEAFFGQGTRLTVV.